This T cell receptor beta chain originates from a study of shared clonotypes between healthy human individuals. In the study overall: In total, the donors were a couple of women and a few men aged 18 to 49.

Adult donors, all healthy and HIV-negative, had no recent acute infections or vaccinations. Turning to this clone: The antigen is undetermined.

The study's findings and limits: The low donor count limited represented genetic and exposure-history diversity.

Trimming removed 5 bases at V and 3 bases at J, with 11 bases between. The CDR3 has 14 residues. The germline V gene has CDR1 SGHAT and CDR2 FQNNGV. The repertoire was sequenced with immunoSEQ multiplex PCR; TCRdb's copy has only in-frame clones and lacks some. The data show some 2.1 million clones, with about 95% seen just once and 0.1% to 0.15% held by the top ten. What was sequenced was naive CD4+ T cells sorted from blood. Subset defined: CD45RA+ positively selected. The chain combines TRBV11-2 with TRBJ2-4; no firm D call. This TCR came from a man in his late teens or twenties in good health. CDR3 protein: CASSPPWDKNIQYF. The CDR3 nucleotides are TGTGCCAGCAGCCCGCCCTGGGACAAAAACATTCAGTACTTC. The full variable domain, rest sourced from reference TRBV11-2 and TRBJ2-4, is EAGVAQSPRYKIIEKRQSVAFWCNPISGHATLYWYQQILGQGPKLLIQFQNNGVVDDSQLPKDRFSAERLKGVDSTLKIQPAKLEDSAVYLCASSPPWDKNIQYFGAGTRLSVL.